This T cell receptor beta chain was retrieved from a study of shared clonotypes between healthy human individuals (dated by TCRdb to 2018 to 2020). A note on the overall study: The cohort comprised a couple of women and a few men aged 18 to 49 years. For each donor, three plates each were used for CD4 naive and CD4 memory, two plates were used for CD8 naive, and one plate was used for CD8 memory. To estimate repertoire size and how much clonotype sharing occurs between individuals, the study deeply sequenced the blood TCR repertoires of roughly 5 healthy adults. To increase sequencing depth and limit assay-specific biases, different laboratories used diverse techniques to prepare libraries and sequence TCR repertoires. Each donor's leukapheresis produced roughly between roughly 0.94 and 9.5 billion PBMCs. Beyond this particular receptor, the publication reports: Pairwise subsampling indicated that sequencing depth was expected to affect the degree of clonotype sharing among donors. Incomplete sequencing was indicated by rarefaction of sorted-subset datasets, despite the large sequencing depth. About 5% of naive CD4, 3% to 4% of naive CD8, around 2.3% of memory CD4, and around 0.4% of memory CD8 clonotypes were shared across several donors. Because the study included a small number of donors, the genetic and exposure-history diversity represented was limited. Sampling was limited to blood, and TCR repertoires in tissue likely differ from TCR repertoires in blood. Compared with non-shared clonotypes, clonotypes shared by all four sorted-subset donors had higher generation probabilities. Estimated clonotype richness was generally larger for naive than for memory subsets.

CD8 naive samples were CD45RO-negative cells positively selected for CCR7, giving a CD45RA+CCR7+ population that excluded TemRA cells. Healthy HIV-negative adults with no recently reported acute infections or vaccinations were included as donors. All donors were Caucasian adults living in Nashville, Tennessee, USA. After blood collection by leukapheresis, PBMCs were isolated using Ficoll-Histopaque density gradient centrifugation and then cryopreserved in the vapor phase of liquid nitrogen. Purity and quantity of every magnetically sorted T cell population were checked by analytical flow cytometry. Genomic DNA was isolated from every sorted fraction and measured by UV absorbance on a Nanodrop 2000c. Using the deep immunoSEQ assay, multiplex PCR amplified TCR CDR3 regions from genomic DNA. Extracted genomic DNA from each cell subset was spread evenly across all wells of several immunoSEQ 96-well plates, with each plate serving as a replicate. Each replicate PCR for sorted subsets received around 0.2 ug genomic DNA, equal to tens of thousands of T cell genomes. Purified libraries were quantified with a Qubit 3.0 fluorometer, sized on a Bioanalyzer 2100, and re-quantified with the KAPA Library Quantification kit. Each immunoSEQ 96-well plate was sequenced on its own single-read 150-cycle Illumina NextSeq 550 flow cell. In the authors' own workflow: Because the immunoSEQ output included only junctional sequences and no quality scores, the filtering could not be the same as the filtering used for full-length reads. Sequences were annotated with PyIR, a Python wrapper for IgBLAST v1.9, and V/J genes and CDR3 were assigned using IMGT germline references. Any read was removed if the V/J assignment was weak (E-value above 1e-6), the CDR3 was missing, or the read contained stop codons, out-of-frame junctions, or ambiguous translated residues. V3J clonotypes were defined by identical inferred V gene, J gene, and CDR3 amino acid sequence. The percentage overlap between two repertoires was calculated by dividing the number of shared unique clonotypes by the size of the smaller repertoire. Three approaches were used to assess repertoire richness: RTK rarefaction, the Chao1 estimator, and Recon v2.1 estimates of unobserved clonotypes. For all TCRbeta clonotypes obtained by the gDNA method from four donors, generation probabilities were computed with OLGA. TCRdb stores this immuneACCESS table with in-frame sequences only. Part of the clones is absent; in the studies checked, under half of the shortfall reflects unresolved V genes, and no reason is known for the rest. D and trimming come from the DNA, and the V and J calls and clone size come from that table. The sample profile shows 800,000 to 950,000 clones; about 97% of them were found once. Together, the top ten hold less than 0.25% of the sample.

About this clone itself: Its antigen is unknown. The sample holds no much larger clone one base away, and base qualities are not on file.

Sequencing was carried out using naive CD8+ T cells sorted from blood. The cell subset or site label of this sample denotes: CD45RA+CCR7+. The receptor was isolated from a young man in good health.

This receptor has the CDR3 CATSRDLGLDRYEQYF. The nucleotides read TGTGCCACCAGCAGAGATTTAGGGCTAGATCGCTACGAGCAGTACTTC. The chain employs TRBV15 and TRBJ2-7; the D gene lacks a confident call. CDR1 and CDR2 are read off the germline V gene (reference sequence) as LNHNV and YYDKDF. The junction carries 15 bases between V and J, which are trimmed by 0 bases and 3 bases respectively. CDR3 length: 16 amino acids, cysteine to phenylalanine. Of the read, only the CDR3 DNA is kept; its 48 bases are in frame from base 1.